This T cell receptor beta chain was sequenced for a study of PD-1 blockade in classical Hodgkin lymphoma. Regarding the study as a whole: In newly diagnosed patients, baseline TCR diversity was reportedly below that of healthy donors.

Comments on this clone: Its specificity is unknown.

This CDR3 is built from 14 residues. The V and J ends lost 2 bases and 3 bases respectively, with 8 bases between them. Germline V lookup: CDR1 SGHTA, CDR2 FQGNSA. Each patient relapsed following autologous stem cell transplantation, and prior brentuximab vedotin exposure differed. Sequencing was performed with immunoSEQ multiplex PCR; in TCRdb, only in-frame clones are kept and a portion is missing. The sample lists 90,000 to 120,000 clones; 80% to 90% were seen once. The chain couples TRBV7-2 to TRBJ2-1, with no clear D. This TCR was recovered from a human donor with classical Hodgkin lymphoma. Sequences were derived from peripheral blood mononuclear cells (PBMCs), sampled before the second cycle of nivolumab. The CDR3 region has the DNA TGTGCCAGCAGCTTATTGCCTGACTACAATGAGCAGTTCTTC. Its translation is CASSLLPDYNEQFF.